One and the same sample provided the 23 T cell receptor beta chains below, sequenced in a study of blood T cell repertoires in COVID-19. The protocol was immunoSEQ multiplex PCR, while the TCRdb copy is restricted to in-frame clones and leaves out a portion. The sample contains 250,000 or so clones, 86% of which appear only once. Sequenced: peripheral blood. The receptor set was obtained from a man aged 80 or over with acute or convalescent COVID-19.

The rearrangement joins TRBV15 to TRBJ2-7; D perhaps matches TRBD2 (5 bases). This CDR3 comprises 13 residues. V was cut by 5 bases and J by 6 bases, with 14 bases left in between. Per germline, CDR1 LNHNV and CDR2 YYDKDF (reference sequence). The CDR3 DNA is TGTGCCACCAGCGACCTTCTTACTAGCGAGCAGTACTTC. It codes for CATSDLLTSEQYF.

In nucleotides, the CDR3 is TGTGCCAGCAGTCTCCCGACAGGGGATAATTCACCCCTCCACTTT. Translated: CASSLPTGDNSPLHF. J is TRBJ1-6 and V is TRBV28, with TRBD1 identical over 8 bases. Germline-derived CDR1 and CDR2 are MDHEN and SYDVKM. This CDR3 is built from 15 residues. V shed 5 bases, J shed 5 bases, and the junction held 5 bases outside the gene matches. Full variable domain (missing parts from reference TRBV28 and TRBJ1-6): DVKVTQSSRYLVKRTGEKVFLECVQDMDHENMFWYRQDPGLGLRLIYFSYDVKMKEKGDIPEGYSVSREKKERFSLILESASTNQTSMYLCASSLPTGDNSPLHFGNGTRLTVT.

This chain connects TRBV6-5 to TRBJ2-7; TRBD1 aligns across 11 bases. The CDR3 extends over 14 amino acids. Germline CDR1 is MNHEY and CDR2 is SVGAGI. The ends lost 6 bases at V and 2 bases at J; junction bases unmatched: 3. The CDR3: CASSKDRGPYEQYF. DNA for the CDR3: TGTGCCAGCAGCAAGGACAGGGGGCCCTACGAGCAGTACTTC.

As DNA, the CDR3 is TGTGCCAGTACCCCGGACAGGACCGGCACAGATACGCAGTATTTT. Its protein product is CASTPDRTGTDTQYF. The chain links TRBV19 to TRBJ2-3; 7 nucleotides agree with TRBD1. The V gene end was trimmed by 7 bases and the J gene end by 1 base; junction bases not matched to a gene: 8. Looked up from germline, CDR1 is LNHDA and CDR2 is SQIVND (reference sequence). This CDR3 region has 15 residues.

J is TRBJ2-2 and V is TRBV19, with unresolved D. The CDR3 runs to 14 residues. Deletions cut 5 bases from V and 0 bases from J, with 7 bases between. The germline CDR1 and CDR2 sequences are LNHDA and SQIVND (reference sequence). CDR3 sequence reads: CASSASANTGELFF. The DNA of the CDR3 is TGTGCCAGTAGTGCCTCAGCGAACACCGGGGAGCTGTTTTTT.

This chain joins TRBV29-1 and TRBJ1-4; 7 positions agree with TRBD1. This CDR3 comprises 13 residues. Germline CDR1 and CDR2: SQVTM and ANQGSEA. V shed 7 bases and J 5 bases; nucleotides not matched to a gene: 7. CDR3 sequence reads: CSALRDRNEKLFF. CDR3 DNA: TGCAGCGCCCTCCGGGACAGAAATGAAAAACTGTTTTTT.

The DNA for the CDR3 is TGTGCCAGCAAGCCACTGGGACTCCTGGGCACTGAAGCTTTCTTT. Its protein is CASKPLGLLGTEAFF. The genes are TRBV2 and TRBJ1-1; possible D gene TRBD1, 5 bases. Trimming took off 7 bases at V and 4 bases at J, with 19 bases between the two ends. From germline, CDR1 is SNHLY and CDR2 FYNNEI. This CDR3 has 15 amino acids.

The chain uses TRBV28 and TRBJ1-1; a possible D gene is TRBD1 (5 bases). V lost 0 bases and J lost 1, with 12 bases in between. Per the germline V gene, CDR1 is MDHEN and CDR2 is SYDVKM. The length of the CDR3 is 16 residues. DNA of the CDR3: TGTGCCAGCAGTTTATGGGGGGGGAGGGCGAACACTGAAGCTTTCTTT. This sequence encodes CASSLWGGRANTEAFF.

This chain uses TRBV29-1 with TRBJ1-1; 10 nucleotides match TRBD1. The germline CDR1 and CDR2 sequences are SQVTM and ANQGSEA. The CDR3 is 13 residues long. V lost 6 bases, J lost 8 bases, and 9 bases stayed unmatched. This chain's CDR3 is CSVAGTGVGEAFF. The CDR3 coding sequence is TGCAGCGTGGCTGGGACAGGGGTAGGGGAAGCTTTCTTT.

CDR3 sequence reads: CASSQSPGLKAEAFF. In nucleotides, the CDR3 is TGCGCCAGCAGCCAATCCCCGGGACTGAAGGCTGAAGCTTTCTTT. The chain joins TRBV4-1 to TRBJ1-1; possible D gene TRBD1, 5 bases. CDR1 is MGHRA, CDR2 YSYEKL, per germline. The CDR3 covers 15 residues. Between the trimmed V and J ends, which lost 2 bases and 6 bases, there was a span of 16 bases.

This sequence joins TRBV4-3 and TRBJ2-7; 13 bases map to TRBD2. The CDR3 is made up of 19 amino acids. Trimming at V came to 4 bases and at J to 1 base, leaving 13 bases not matched to a gene. Germline V gene lookup returns CDR1 LGHNA and CDR2 YSLEER. The CDR3 bases are TGCGCCAGCAGCCGTGCCGGGACTAGCGGGGCTCATGTTTCCTACGAGCAGTACTTC. Its translation is CASSRAGTSGAHVSYEQYF.

DNA for the CDR3: TGTGCCAGCAGTTATACGAATTGGGGCATCAGCTCCTACGAGCAGTACTTC. This codes for CASSYTNWGISSYEQYF. The rearrangement links TRBV6-2 or TRBV6-3 to TRBJ2-7, with D possibly being TRBD1 (5 bases). The CDR3 covers 17 residues. Looked up from germline, CDR1 is MNHEY and CDR2 is SVGEGT. Trimming shortened V by 3 bases and J by 0 bases, and 18 bases separated the two germline ends.

The genes are TRBV5-4 and TRBJ1-1; D perhaps matches TRBD1 (5 bases). Between the trimmed V and J ends, which lost 4 bases and 6 bases, there was a span of 19 bases. The CDR3 runs 15 residues. Germline V gene data show CDR1 as SGHNT and CDR2 as YYREEE (reference sequence). CDR3 sequence: CASSLEGLIGAEAFF. CDR3 DNA sequence: TGTGCCAGCAGCCTCGAGGGACTTATCGGAGCTGAAGCTTTCTTT.

The chain is built from TRBV20-1 and TRBJ1-2, with TRBD1 matching over 9 bases. The CDR3 runs 17 residues. With 6 bases clipped from V and 8 bases from J, the junction kept 22 bases outside the gene matches. Germline loops: CDR1 DFQATT, CDR2 SNEGSKA (reference sequence). The CDR3 region is CSASNRDRVGNRHGYTF. CDR3 sequence (DNA): TGCAGTGCCAGTAACCGGGACAGGGTAGGCAATCGTCACGGCTACACCTTC.

The V and J genes are TRBV5-1 and TRBJ1-1; 7 positions match TRBD1. V shed 2 bases and J 2 bases; nucleotides not matched to a gene: 3. This CDR3 region has 14 residues. Germline V gives CDR1 SGHRS, CDR2 YFSETQ. The CDR3 DNA follows: TGCGCCAGCAGCTTCTGGGACAGCAACACTGAAGCTTTCTTT. As protein: CASSFWDSNTEAFF.

This clone was recorded a few times. The genes are TRBV6-1 and TRBJ2-7; TRBD1 matches at 7 bases. The length of the CDR3 is 15 residues. CDR1 MNHNS and CDR2 SASEGT come from the germline V gene. V lost 0 bases, J lost 2 bases, and 4 bases stayed unmatched. This chain's CDR3 is CASSEAETGPYEQYF. CDR3 sequence (DNA): TGTGCCAGCAGTGAAGCCGAGACAGGGCCCTACGAGCAGTACTTC.

This rearrangement joins TRBV12-3 or TRBV12-4 to TRBJ2-1; 9 nucleotides line up with TRBD1. This CDR3 spans 13 amino acids. The junction had 6 bases not matched to a gene; V was cut back by 6 bases and J by 9 bases. The CDR3 reads CASSPDRGSEQFF. The CDR3 bases are TGTGCCAGCAGCCCAGACAGGGGGAGTGAGCAGTTCTTC.

The J gene is TRBJ1-2, the V gene TRBV6-4; 12 nucleotides line up with TRBD1. The CDR3 runs 16 residues. The germline V gene encodes CDR1 MRHNA and CDR2 SNTAGT. The V and J ends lost 6 bases and 4 bases, in that order; junction bases with no gene match: 9. CDR3 protein: CASSPGTGGAGYGYTF. CDR3 bases: TGTGCCAGCAGCCCCGGGACAGGGGGCGCAGGCTATGGCTACACCTTC.

The gene calls are TRBV18 and TRBJ2-7; 9 bases match TRBD1. The J segment lost 4 bases and the V segment lost 4 bases, leaving 8 bases of the junction unmatched. The CDR3 sequence is 15 residues long. The germline CDR1 and CDR2 sequences are KGHSH and LQKENI. The DNA for the CDR3 is TGTGCCAGCTCACGCGACCCGGGACAGGGATACGAGCAGTACTTC. Translated, it gives CASSRDPGQGYEQYF.

In DNA form, the CDR3 reads TGTGCCAGCAGCCAGGCCCCGGGACAGACCTACGAGCAGTACTTC. Translated: CASSQAPGQTYEQYF. V is TRBV3-1 (or the pseudogene TRBV3-2) and J is TRBJ2-7; TRBD1 matches at 7 bases. Germline-derived CDR1 and CDR2 are LGHDT and YNNKEL (reference sequence). CDR3 length: 15 residues. Trimming cost V 3 bases and J 2 bases; bases outside gene matches: 7.

The chain recombines TRBV5-1 with TRBJ1-1, with TRBD1 matching over 7 bases. CDR1 is SGHRS, CDR2 YFSETQ, per germline. The CDR3 extends over 15 amino acids. Losses at the gene ends were 4 bases for V and 0 bases for J; bases not matched to a gene: 6. The CDR3 region has the DNA TGCGCCAGCAGCCGAACAGGGGCCCTGAACACTGAAGCTTTCTTT. This sequence encodes CASSRTGALNTEAFF.

This clone has only one observation. The rearrangement links TRBV5-1 to TRBJ1-1; TRBD1 might be the D (5 bases). The CDR3 length is 16 residues. Germline V lookup: CDR1 SGHRS, CDR2 YFSETQ. Trimming removed 1 base at V and 0 bases at J, with 13 bases between. The CDR3 loop reads CASSLPRGSLNTEAFF. The CDR3 DNA reads TGCGCCAGCAGCTTGCCGCGGGGGTCTCTGAACACTGAAGCTTTCTTT.

This clone appeared a few times. This chain connects TRBV6-5 to TRBJ2-1; weak D call: TRBD2 (6 bases). V lost 4 bases and J 4 bases, leaving 11 bases between the germline ends. The CDR3 length is 14 residues. Germline-derived CDR1 and CDR2 are MNHEY and SVGAGI. CDR3 protein: CASSLPGLYNEQFF. CDR3 DNA sequence: TGTGCCAGCAGTTTGCCGGGACTTTACAATGAGCAGTTCTTC.